This T cell receptor (beta chain) was captured by sequencing in a study of blood T cell repertoires in COVID-19. Study overall: The cDNA or gDNA used as material had been derived from T cells, B-cell-depleted T cells, or PBMCs.

In germline, CDR1 is GTSNPN, CDR2 SVGIG (reference sequence). V shed 5 bases and J 7 bases; nucleotides not matched to a gene: 8. The CDR3 extends over 13 amino acids. Those enrolled in Seattle joined during active infection and were followed longitudinally afterward. Under the authors' procedure: Estimated nucleated cell counts came from reference gene primer amplification. Data came from immunoSEQ multiplex PCR; TCRdb stores just in-frame clones and leaves some out. V, J and clone size derive from that table, while D and trimming were established from the DNA sequence. Among about 160,000 clones listed, approximately 80% were seen once.

This chain joins TRBV30 and TRBJ2-7; 10 nucleotides agree with TRBD2. Sequencing was done on a sample of peripheral blood. The TCR was taken from a woman aged 40 to 49 with COVID-19, enrolled during active disease. CDR3 sequence: CAWGAGGLGEQYF. Here the CDR3 DNA reads TGTGCCTGGGGAGCGGGAGGGCTCGGGGAGCAGTACTTC.